One sample yielded the 15 T cell receptor beta chains listed below, sequenced in a study of blood T cell repertoires in COVID-19. The protocol was immunoSEQ multiplex PCR, while the TCRdb copy is restricted to in-frame clones and leaves out a portion. The sample records roughly 18,000 clones, over 75% being singletons. The specimen sequenced was peripheral blood. The receptor source for this set is a human donor in a cohort sampled during active COVID-19.

The rearrangement links TRBV7-6 to TRBJ1-1, with 8 bases lining up with TRBD1. CDR3 length equals 15 residues. Trimming at V came to 2 bases and at J to 1 base, leaving 3 bases not matched to a gene. Looked up from germline, CDR1 is SGHVS and CDR2 is FNYEAQ. CDR3 in DNA: TGTGCCAGCAGCTTAAGGACAGGGTCGAACACTGAAGCTTTCTTT. It specifies CASSLRTGSNTEAFF.

This chain's CDR3 is CASSPTARGEQYF. The CDR3 DNA sequence: TGTGCCAGCAGTCCAACGGCAAGGGGTGAGCAGTACTTC. The V gene is TRBV12-3 or TRBV12-4, the J gene TRBJ2-7, with D possibly TRBD1 on 5 matching bases. Trimming stripped 5 bases from V and 7 bases from J, with 15 bases between. This CDR3 contains 13 residues.

This chain joins TRBV28 and TRBJ2-3; TRBD2 is a possible D gene (5 bases). Trimming shortened V by 5 bases and J by 14 bases, and 17 bases separated the two germline ends. The CDR3 is 12 amino acids. Germline CDR1 and CDR2: MDHEN and SYDVKM. The CDR3 DNA follows: TGTGCCAGCAGTCAAGGAGGTAGAGTGACGTATTTT. Translation: CASSQGGRVTYF.

The rearrangement joins TRBV5-1 to TRBJ2-2, with 9 bases matching TRBD1. Trimming at V came to 0 bases and at J to 5 bases, leaving 5 bases not matched to a gene. The CDR3 length is 16 residues. Germline V lookup: CDR1 SGHRS, CDR2 YFSETQ. Here the CDR3 DNA reads TGCGCCAGCAGCTTGGACAGGGGGCCGGGGACCGGGGAGCTGTTTTTT. This encodes CASSLDRGPGTGELFF.

The chain uses TRBV7-6 and TRBJ2-1, with 12 bases matching TRBD2. Germline values: CDR1 SGHVS, CDR2 FNYEAQ. V lost 5 bases to trimming and J lost 8 bases; unmatched junction nucleotides: 7. The CDR3 is made up of 15 amino acids. The DNA of the CDR3 is TGTGCCAGCAGCCCTCGGACTAGCGGGGCCGATGAGCAGTTCTTC. It yields the protein CASSPRTSGADEQFF.

The V call is TRBV19, the J call TRBJ2-1; 9 bases line up with TRBD1. This CDR3 region has 15 residues. Trimming removed 7 bases from V and 1 base from J; junction bases left unmatched: 5. Per the germline V gene, CDR1 is LNHDA and CDR2 is SQIVND (reference sequence). The CDR3 loop reads CASTHGQGSYNEQFF. In nucleotides, the CDR3 is TGTGCCAGTACCCACGGACAGGGGTCCTACAATGAGCAGTTCTTC.

The chain combines TRBV9 with TRBJ2-7; TRBD2 matches at 11 bases. This CDR3 comprises 15 residues. V was pared by 4 bases and J by 5 bases, with 8 bases of the junction left unmatched. Germline-derived CDR1 and CDR2 are SGDLS and YYNGEE. CDR3 bases: TGTGCCAGCAGCAATAAACTAGCGGGAGTGGACGAGCAGTACTTC. This sequence encodes CASSNKLAGVDEQYF.

The rearrangement joins TRBV6-1 to TRBJ2-3; TRBD1 matches at 8 bases. The V gene end was trimmed by 3 bases and the J gene end by 4 bases; junction bases not matched to a gene: 6. This CDR3 has 15 amino acids. Germline values: CDR1 MNHNS, CDR2 SASEGT. The CDR3 reads CASSDRAGGPDTQYF. CDR3 nucleotide sequence: TGTGCCAGCAGTGACCGAGCAGGGGGCCCAGATACGCAGTATTTT.

This clone appeared a single time. V is TRBV11-3 and J is TRBJ2-1; 9 bases align to TRBD2. There are 18 residues in the CDR3. Germline values: CDR1 SGHNT, CDR2 YENEEA. The junction had 8 bases not matched to a gene; V was cut back by 1 base and J by 1 base. The CDR3 DNA sequence: TGTGCCAGCAGCTTAGGCGGAGGTAGCGGGGGTTCCTACAATGAGCAGTTCTTC. This sequence encodes CASSLGGGSGGSYNEQFF.

The chain recombines TRBV6-1 with TRBJ1-1; 7 bases line up with TRBD1. CDR1 is MNHNS, CDR2 SASEGT, per germline. This CDR3 is built from 11 residues. The junction had 2 bases not matched to a gene; V was cut back by 2 bases and J by 11 bases. CDR3 DNA sequence: TGTGCCAGCAGTGAAAGGGACAGCGCTTTCTTT. Amino acids: CASSERDSAFF.

J is TRBJ1-2 and V is TRBV4-1; D remains unclear. V lost 0 bases and J 2 bases, leaving 10 bases between the germline ends. The CDR3 is 15 amino acids. Germline CDR1 reads MGHRA; CDR2 reads YSYEKL. For the CDR3, the DNA is TGCGCCAGCAGCCAAGAGGGGAGAGGGAACTATGGCTACACCTTC. Amino acid sequence: CASSQEGRGNYGYTF.

The V gene is TRBV18, the J gene TRBJ1-5; D call uncertain. V was trimmed by 3 bases and J by 5 bases, leaving 8 bases between them. The V gene's germline CDR1 is KGHSH and CDR2 LQKENI. The CDR3 runs to 13 residues. The CDR3 is CASSPNEDQPQHF. The CDR3, as DNA: TGTGCCAGCTCACCGAATGAGGATCAGCCCCAGCATTTT.

V and J are TRBV15 and TRBJ2-2; 9 nucleotides agree with TRBD2. V was pared by 0 bases and J by 8 bases, with 4 bases of the junction left unmatched. The CDR3 is made up of 15 amino acids. Per germline, CDR1 LNHNV and CDR2 YYDKDF (reference sequence). The CDR3 region is CATSRDAGGAGELFF. In DNA, the CDR3 is TGTGCCACCAGCAGAGACGCGGGAGGGGCGGGGGAGCTGTTTTTT.

The rearrangement links TRBV5-5 to TRBJ2-3; the D gene is possibly TRBD1 (6 bases). In germline, CDR1 is SGHKS, CDR2 YYEKEE (reference sequence). V shed 0 bases and J shed 0 bases, with 8 bases lying between them. The CDR3 spans 15 residues. CDR3 DNA sequence: TGTGCCAGCAGCTTGGGACAGGTTAGCACAGATACGCAGTATTTT. Translating gives CASSLGQVSTDTQYF.

The genes are TRBV5-5 and TRBJ1-2; 10 bases map to TRBD1. V lost 0 bases and J lost 3; bases outside the gene matches: 2. The germline V gene encodes CDR1 SGHKS and CDR2 YYEKEE (reference sequence). The CDR3 is made up of 15 amino acids. This CDR3 reads CASSLGTGGDYGYTF. CDR3 nucleotides: TGTGCCAGCAGCTTGGGGACAGGGGGGGACTATGGCTACACCTTC.